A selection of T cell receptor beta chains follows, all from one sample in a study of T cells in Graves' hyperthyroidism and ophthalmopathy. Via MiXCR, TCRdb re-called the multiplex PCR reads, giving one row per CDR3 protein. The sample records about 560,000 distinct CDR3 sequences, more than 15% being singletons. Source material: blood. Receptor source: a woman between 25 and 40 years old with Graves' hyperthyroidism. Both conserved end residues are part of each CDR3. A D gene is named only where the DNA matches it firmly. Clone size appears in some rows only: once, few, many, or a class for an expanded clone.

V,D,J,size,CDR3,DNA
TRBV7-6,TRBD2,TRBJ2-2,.,CASSPRTSGRLNTGELFF,TGTGCCAGCAGCCCCCGGACTAGCGGGAGACTGAACACCGGGGAGCTGTTTTTT
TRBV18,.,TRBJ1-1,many,CASSLLGDTEAFF,TGTGCCAGCTCACTTCTAGGGGACACTGAAGCTTTCTTT
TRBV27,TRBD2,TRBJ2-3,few,CASRTLADPLYTQYF,TGTGCCAGCAGGACACTAGCGGATCCCCTATATACGCAGTATTTT
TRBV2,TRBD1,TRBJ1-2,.,CASSWDRKVGGYTF,TGTGCCAGCAGCTGGGACAGGAAAGTTGGGGGCTACACCTTC
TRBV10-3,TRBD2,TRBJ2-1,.,CAISRTSGIYNEQFF,TGTGCCATCAGTCGTACTAGCGGGATCTACAATGAGCAGTTCTTC
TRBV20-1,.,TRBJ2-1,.,CSARDGGALAALYNEQFF,TGCAGTGCTCGCGATGGGGGGGCCCTAGCCGCTCTCTACAATGAGCAGTTCTTC
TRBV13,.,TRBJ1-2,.,CASSSSGAYGYTF,TGTGCCAGCAGCTCGTCGGGGGCCTATGGCTACACCTTC
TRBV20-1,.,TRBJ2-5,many,CSAQQETQYF,TGCAGTGCCCAACAAGAGACCCAGTACTTC
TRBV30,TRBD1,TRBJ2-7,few,CAWSAGTGSSYEQYF,TGTGCCTGGAGTGCCGGGACAGGGAGCTCCTACGAGCAGTACTTC
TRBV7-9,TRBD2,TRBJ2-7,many,CASSLVSLAGAYEQYF,TGTGCCAGCAGCTTAGTTTCGCTAGCGGGAGCCTACGAGCAGTACTTC
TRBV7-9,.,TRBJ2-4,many,CASSLSRENIQYF,TGTGCCAGCAGCTTATCCAGGGAGAACATTCAGTACTTC
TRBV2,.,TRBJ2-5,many,CASSEIAAKETQYF,TGTGCCAGCAGTGAGATAGCAGCAAAAGAGACCCAGTACTTC
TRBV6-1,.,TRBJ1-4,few,CASSEGGRINEKLFF,TGTGCCAGCAGTGAAGGTGGACGGATTAATGAAAAACTGTTTTTT
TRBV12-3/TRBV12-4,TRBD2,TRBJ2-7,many,CASSLRTSGSPYEQYF,TGTGCCAGCAGTCTCCGGACTAGCGGGAGCCCCTACGAGCAGTACTTC
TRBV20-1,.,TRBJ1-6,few,CSARDAGTDSPLHF,TGCAGTGCTAGAGATGCAGGGACGGATTCACCCCTCCACTTT
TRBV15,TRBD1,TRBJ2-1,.,CATSRGQGEQFF,TGTGCCACCAGCAGAGGACAGGGCGAGCAGTTCTTC
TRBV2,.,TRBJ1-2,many,CASKYVDGYTF,TGTGCCAGCAAGTATGTGGATGGCTACACCTTC
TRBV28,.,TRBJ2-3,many,CASRQAGQQDTQYF,TGTGCCAGCAGACAAGCGGGACAGCAAGATACGCAGTATTTT
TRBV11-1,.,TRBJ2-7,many,CASSWDLGAYEQYF,TGTGCCAGCAGCTGGGACCTCGGTGCCTACGAGCAGTACTTC
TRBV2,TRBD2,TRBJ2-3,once,CASRETGLAGDDTQYF,TGTGCCAGCAGGGAGACTGGACTAGCGGGAGATGATACGCAGTATTTT
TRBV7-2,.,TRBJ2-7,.,CASSLVVPGQDFPTGPYEQYF,TGTGCCAGCAGCTTAGTGGTGCCGGGACAAGATTTTCCTACTGGACCCTACGAGCAGTACTTC
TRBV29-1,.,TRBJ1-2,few,CSVQLGTNYGYTF,TGCAGCGTCCAGCTCGGGACTAACTATGGCTACACCTTC
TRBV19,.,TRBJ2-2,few,CASSIRVPGELFF,TGTGCCAGTAGTATTAGGGTGCCCGGGGAGCTGTTTTTT
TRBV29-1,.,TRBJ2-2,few,CSARYTGELFF,TGCAGCGCCAGGTACACCGGGGAGCTGTTTTTT
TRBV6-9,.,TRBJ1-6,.,CASGYTDNSPLHF,TGTGCCAGCGGTTACACGGATAATTCACCCCTCCACTTT
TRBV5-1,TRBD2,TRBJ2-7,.,CASRSGTSDYEQYF,TGCGCCAGCAGAAGCGGGACGAGCGACTACGAGCAGTACTTC
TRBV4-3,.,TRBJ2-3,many,CASSQRRWDTQYF,TGCGCCAGCAGCCAACGGCGTTGGGATACGCAGTATTTT
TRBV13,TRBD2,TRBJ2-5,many,CASSHPSGGKETQYF,TGTGCCAGCAGCCATCCATCGGGGGGAAAAGAGACCCAGTACTTC
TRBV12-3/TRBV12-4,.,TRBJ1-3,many,CASTPRRATGNTIYF,TGTGCCAGCACCCCTCGGAGGGCGACTGGAAACACCATATATTTT
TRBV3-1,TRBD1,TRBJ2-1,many,CASSQGTTGAEYHREQFF,TGTGCCAGCAGCCAAGGCACAACAGGGGCCGAGTATCATCGTGAGCAGTTCTTC
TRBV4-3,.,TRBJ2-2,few,CASSQEGLTGELFF,TGCGCCAGCAGCCAAGAAGGACTAACCGGGGAGCTGTTTTTT
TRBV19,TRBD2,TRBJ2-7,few,CASSIGGRAPEQYF,TGTGCCAGTAGTATTGGCGGGAGGGCCCCCGAGCAGTACTTC
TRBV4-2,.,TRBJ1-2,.,CASSPQFGQQEGYTF,TGTGCCAGCAGCCCCCAGTTTGGGCAGCAAGAGGGCTACACCTTC
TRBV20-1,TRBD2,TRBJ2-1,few,CSARGRGAHWTSGMNYNEQFF,TGCAGTGCTAGGGGCCGTGGGGCGCATTGGACTAGCGGGATGAACTACAATGAGCAGTTCTTC
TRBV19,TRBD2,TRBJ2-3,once,CASSILAGEADTQYF,TGTGCCAGTAGTATACTAGCGGGAGAGGCAGATACGCAGTATTTT
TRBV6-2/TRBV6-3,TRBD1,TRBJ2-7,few,CASSYSTGTYEQYF,TGTGCCAGCAGTTACTCGACAGGGACCTACGAGCAGTACTTC
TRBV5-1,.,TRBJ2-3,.,CASSLDASTDTQYF,TGCGCCAGCAGCTTGGATGCCAGCACAGATACGCAGTATTTT
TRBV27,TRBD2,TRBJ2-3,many,CASSPRLAGGPDTQYF,TGTGCCAGCAGTCCACGTCTAGCGGGAGGGCCTGATACGCAGTATTTT
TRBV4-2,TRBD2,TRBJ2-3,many,CASSQPGLAGADTQYF,TGTGCCAGCAGCCAACCGGGACTAGCGGGAGCAGATACGCAGTATTTT
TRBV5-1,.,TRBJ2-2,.,CASSYTGSATGELFF,TGCGCCAGCAGCTATACAGGGTCTGCCACCGGGGAGCTGTTTTTT
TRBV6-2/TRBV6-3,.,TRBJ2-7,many,CASTGRYYEQYF,TGTGCCAGCACGGGTCGGTACTACGAGCAGTACTTC
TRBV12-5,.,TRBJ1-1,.,CASGLTLGNTEAFF,TGTGCTAGTGGTTTGACCCTAGGGAACACTGAAGCTTTCTTT
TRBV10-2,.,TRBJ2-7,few,CASMTTISYEQYF,TGCGCCAGCATGACTACGATCTCCTACGAGCAGTACTTC
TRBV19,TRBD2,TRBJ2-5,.,CASSISPSQTSGSGETQYF,TGTGCCAGTAGTATAAGCCCCTCCCAGACTAGCGGGAGCGGGGAGACCCAGTACTTC
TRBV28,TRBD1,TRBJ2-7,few,CASIRTGLFEEQYF,TGTGCCAGCATTCGGACAGGGCTCTTTGAAGAGCAGTACTTC
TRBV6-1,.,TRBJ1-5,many,CASSEWSQPQHF,TGTGCCAGCAGTGAATGGTCTCAGCCCCAGCATTTT
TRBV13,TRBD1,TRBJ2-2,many,CASSTKTGGLTGELFF,TGTGCCAGCAGCACCAAGACAGGGGGCCTCACCGGGGAGCTGTTTTTT
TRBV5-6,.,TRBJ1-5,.,CASSLVGASNQPQHF,TGTGCCAGCAGCTTGGTAGGGGCCAGCAATCAGCCCCAGCATTTT
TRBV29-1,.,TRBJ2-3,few,CSATRDEWMQYF,TGCAGCGCCACTCGGGATGAGTGGATGCAGTATTTT
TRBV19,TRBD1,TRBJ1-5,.,CASKDKTGDFQPQHF,TGTGCCAGTAAAGACAAAACAGGGGACTTTCAGCCCCAGCATTTT
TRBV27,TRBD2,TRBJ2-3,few,CASSSYSVTSALSTDTQYF,TGTGCCAGCAGTTCCTACTCTGTGACTAGCGCCCTTAGCACAGATACGCAGTATTTT
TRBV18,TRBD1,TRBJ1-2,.,CASSPRTGEGGYTF,TGTGCCAGCTCACCACGGACAGGGGAAGGGGGCTACACCTTC
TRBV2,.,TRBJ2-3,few,CATYDGGTDTQYF,TGTGCCACCTACGACGGGGGCACAGATACGCAGTATTTT
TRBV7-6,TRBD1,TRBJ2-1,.,CASSLAFGTGGDNEQFF,TGTGCCAGCAGCTTGGCATTTGGGACAGGGGGCGACAATGAGCAGTTCTTC
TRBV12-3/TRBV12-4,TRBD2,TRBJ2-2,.,CASSTGTSGLLNTGELFF,TGTGCCAGCAGTACGGGGACTAGCGGGTTGTTGAACACCGGGGAGCTGTTTTTT
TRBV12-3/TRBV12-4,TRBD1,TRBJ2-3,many,CASRPGQGSGTDTQYF,TGTGCCAGCAGGCCGGGACAGGGAAGTGGAACAGATACGCAGTATTTT
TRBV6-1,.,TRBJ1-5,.,CASPTKRKTSNQPQHF,TGTGCCAGTCCCACCAAGCGAAAGACTAGCAATCAGCCCCAGCATTTT
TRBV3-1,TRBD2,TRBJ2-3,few,CASSYAGTSGGSTDTQYF,TGTGCCAGCAGCTACGCCGGGACTAGCGGAGGGAGCACAGATACGCAGTATTTT
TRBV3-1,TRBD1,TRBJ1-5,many,CASSPTGGSQPQHF,TGTGCCAGCAGTCCCACAGGGGGCTCTCAGCCCCAGCATTTT
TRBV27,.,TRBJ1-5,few,CASRPQGGDNQPQHF,TGTGCCAGCAGGCCACAGGGTGGGGACAATCAGCCCCAGCATTTT